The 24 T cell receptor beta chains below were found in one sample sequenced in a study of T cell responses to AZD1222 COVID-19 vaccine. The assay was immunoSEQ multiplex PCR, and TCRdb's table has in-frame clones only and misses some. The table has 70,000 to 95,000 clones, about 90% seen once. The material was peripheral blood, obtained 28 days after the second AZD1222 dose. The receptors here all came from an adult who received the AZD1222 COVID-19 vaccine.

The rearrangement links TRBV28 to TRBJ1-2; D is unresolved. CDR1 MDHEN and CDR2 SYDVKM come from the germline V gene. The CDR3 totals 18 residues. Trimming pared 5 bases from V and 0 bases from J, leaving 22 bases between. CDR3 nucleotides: TGTGCCAGCAGTACTATCGGGAACAGAGCTAAGGCTAACTATGGCTACACCTTC. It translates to CASSTIGNRAKANYGYTF.

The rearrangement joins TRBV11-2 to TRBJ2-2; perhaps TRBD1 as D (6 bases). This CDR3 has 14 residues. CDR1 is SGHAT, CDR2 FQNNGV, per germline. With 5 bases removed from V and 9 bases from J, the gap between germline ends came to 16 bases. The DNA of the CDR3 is TGTGCCAGCAGCCTACCCAGGGGAGCCCGGGAGCTGTTTTTT. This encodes CASSLPRGARELFF.

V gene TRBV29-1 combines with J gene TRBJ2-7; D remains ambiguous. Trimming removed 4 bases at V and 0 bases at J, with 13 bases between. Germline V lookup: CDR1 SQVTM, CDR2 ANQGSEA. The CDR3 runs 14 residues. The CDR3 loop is CSVVGGKPSYEQYF. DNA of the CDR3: TGCAGCGTTGTGGGTGGTAAACCCTCCTACGAGCAGTACTTC.

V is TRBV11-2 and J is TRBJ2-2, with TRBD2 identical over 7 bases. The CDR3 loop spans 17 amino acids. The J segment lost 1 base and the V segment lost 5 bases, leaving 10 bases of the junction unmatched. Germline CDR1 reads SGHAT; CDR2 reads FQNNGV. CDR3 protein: CASSPRRSGGNTGELFF. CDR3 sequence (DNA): TGTGCCAGCAGCCCCCGGCGGTCGGGGGGGAACACCGGGGAGCTGTTTTTT.

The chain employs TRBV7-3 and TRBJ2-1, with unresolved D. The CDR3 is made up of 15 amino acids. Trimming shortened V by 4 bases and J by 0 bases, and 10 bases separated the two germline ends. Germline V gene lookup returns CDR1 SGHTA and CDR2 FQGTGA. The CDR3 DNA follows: TGTGCCAGCAGCTCCGTCCCTAGCTCCTACAATGAGCAGTTCTTC. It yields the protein CASSSVPSSYNEQFF.

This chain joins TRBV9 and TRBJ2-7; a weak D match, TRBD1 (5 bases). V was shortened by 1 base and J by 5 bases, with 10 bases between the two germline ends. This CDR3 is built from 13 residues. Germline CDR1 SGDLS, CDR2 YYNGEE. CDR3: CASSVSDTNEQYF. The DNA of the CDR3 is TGTGCCAGCAGCGTATCGGACACCAACGAGCAGTACTTC.

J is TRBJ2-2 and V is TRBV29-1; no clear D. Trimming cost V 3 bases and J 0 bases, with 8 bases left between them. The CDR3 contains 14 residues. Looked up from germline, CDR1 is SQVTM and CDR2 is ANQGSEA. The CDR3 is CSVEAGSNTGELFF. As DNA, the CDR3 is TGCAGCGTTGAGGCCGGATCGAACACCGGGGAGCTGTTTTTT.

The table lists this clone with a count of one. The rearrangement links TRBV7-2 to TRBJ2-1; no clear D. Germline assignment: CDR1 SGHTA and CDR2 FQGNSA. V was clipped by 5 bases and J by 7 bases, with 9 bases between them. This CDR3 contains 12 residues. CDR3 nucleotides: TGTGCCAGCAGCCGGACGGAAAATGAGCAGTTCTTC. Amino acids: CASSRTENEQFF.

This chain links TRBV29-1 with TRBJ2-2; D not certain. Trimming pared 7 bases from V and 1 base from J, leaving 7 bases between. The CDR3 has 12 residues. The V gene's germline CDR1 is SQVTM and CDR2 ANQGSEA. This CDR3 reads CSGSGNTGELFF. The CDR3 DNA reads TGCAGCGGGTCCGGGAACACCGGGGAGCTGTTTTTT.

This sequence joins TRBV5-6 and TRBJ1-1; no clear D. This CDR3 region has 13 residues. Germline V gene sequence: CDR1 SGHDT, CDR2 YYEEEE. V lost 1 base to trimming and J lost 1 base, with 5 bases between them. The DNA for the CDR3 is TGTGCCAGCAGCTTGCCAGGGAACACTGAAGCTTTCTTT. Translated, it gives CASSLPGNTEAFF.

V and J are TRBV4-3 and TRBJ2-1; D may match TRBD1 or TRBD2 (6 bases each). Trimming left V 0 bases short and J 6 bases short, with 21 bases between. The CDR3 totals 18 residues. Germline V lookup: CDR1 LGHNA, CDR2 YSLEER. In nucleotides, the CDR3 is TGCGCCAGCAGCCAAGAAGGAGGGGGGCGGGTTAGGGGCAATGAGCAGTTCTTC. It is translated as CASSQEGGGRVRGNEQFF.

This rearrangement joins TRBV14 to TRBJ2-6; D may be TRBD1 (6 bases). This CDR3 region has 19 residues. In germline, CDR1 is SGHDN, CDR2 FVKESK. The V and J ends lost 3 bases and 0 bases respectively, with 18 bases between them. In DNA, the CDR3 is TGTGCCAGCAGCCACCTTTACAAGACAGGACACTCTGGGGCCAACGTCCTGACTTTC. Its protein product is CASSHLYKTGHSGANVLTF.

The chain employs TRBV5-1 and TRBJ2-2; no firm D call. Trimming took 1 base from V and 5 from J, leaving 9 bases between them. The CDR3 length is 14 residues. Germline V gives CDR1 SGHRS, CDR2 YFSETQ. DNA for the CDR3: TGCGCCAGCAGCTTGCCAGCCATGACCGGGGAGCTGTTTTTT. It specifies CASSLPAMTGELFF.

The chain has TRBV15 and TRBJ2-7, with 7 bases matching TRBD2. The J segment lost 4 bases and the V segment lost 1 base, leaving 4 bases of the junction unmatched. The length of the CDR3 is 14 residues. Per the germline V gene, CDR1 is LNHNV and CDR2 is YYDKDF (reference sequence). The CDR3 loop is CATSRVLAEYEQYF. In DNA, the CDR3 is TGTGCCACCAGCAGAGTCCTAGCGGAATACGAGCAGTACTTC. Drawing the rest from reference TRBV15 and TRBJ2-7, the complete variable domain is DAMVIQNPRYQVTQFGKPVTLSCSQTLNHNVMYWYQQKSSQAPKLLFHYYDKDFNNEADTPDNFQSRRPNTSFCFLDIRSPGLGDTAMYLCATSRVLAEYEQYFGPGTRLTVT.

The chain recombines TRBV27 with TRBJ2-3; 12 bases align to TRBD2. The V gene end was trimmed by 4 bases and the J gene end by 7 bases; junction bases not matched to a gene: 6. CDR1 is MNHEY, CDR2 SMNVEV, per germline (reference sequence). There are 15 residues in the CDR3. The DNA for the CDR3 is TGTGCCAGCAGTTCCAGACTAGCGGGGGCGAATACGCAGTATTTT. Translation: CASSSRLAGANTQYF.

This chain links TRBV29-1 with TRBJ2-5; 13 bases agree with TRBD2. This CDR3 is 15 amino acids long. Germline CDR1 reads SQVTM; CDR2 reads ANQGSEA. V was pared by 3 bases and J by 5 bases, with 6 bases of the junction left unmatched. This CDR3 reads CSVELLAGGRETQYF. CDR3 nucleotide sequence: TGCAGCGTTGAGCTACTAGCGGGGGGGCGGGAGACCCAGTACTTC.

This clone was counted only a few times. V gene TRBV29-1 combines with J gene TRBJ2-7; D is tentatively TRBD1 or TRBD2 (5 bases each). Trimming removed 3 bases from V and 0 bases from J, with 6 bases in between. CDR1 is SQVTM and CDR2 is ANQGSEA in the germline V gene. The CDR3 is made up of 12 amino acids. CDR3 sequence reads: CSVDGGSYEQYF. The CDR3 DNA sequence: TGCAGCGTTGATGGGGGCTCCTACGAGCAGTACTTC.

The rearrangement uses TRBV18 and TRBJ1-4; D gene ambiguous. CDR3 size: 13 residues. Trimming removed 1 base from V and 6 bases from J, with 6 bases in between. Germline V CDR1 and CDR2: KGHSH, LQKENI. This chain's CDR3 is CASSPRTDEKLFF. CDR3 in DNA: TGTGCCAGCTCACCACGTACCGATGAAAAACTGTTTTTT.

The CDR3 DNA follows: TGTGCCATCACGGGGAGGGATTCTGGCTACACCTTC. This sequence encodes CAITGRDSGYTF. This chain links TRBV10-3 with TRBJ1-2; D gene uncertain. The germline V gene has CDR1 ENHRY and CDR2 SYGVKD. The CDR3 is made up of 12 amino acids. Trimming cost V 7 bases and J 7 bases, with 13 bases left between them.

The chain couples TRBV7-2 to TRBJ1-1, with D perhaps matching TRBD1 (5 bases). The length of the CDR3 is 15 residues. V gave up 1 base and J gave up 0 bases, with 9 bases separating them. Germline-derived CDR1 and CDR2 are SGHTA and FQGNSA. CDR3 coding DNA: TGTGCCAGCAGCTTAGTTTTGGGGCTGAACACTGAAGCTTTCTTT. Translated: CASSLVLGLNTEAFF.

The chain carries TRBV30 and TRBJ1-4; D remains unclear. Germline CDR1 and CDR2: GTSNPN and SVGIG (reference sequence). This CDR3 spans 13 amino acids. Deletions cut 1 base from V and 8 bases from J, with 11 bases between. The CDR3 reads CAWSGFGREKLFF. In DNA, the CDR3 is TGTGCCTGGAGTGGTTTCGGACGCGAAAAACTGTTTTTT. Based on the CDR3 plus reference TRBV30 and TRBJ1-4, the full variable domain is SQTIHQWPATLVQPVGSPLSLECTVEGTSNPNLYWYRQAAGRGLQLLFYSVGIGQISSEVPQNLSASRPQDRQFILSSKKLLLSDSGFYLCAWSGFGREKLFFGSGTQLSVL.

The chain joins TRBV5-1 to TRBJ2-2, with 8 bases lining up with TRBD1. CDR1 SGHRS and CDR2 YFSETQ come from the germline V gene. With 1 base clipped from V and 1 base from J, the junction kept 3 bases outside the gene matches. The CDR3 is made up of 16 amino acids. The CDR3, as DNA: TGCGCCAGCAGCTTGATGGGGACAGGGAACACCGGGGAGCTGTTTTTT. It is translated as CASSLMGTGNTGELFF.

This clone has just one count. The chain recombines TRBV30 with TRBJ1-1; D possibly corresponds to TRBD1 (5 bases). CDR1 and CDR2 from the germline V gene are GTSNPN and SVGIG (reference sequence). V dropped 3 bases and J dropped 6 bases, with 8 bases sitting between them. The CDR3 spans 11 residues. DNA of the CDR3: TGTGCCTGGAGCCAGGGTCCTGAAGCTTTCTTT. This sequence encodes CAWSQGPEAFF.

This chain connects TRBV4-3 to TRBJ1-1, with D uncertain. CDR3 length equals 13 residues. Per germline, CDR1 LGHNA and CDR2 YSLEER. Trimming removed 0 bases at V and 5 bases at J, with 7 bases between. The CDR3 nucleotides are TGCGCCAGCAGCCAAGAGTTGGGGACTGAAGCTTTCTTT. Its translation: CASSQELGTEAFF.